This TCR beta chain was obtained from a study of T cell repertoires in cytomegalovirus infection. For the study at large: CMV infection together with matching HLA type was indicated by public TCR beta signatures. Study findings and constraints: The ex vivo response was dominated by HLA-C-restricted CMV-specific TCR beta clonotypes.

Note on this clonotype: Its target is not known.

TCRdb fed the reads into MiXCR, producing one record per CDR3 protein. The sample shows 640,000 or so distinct CDR3 sequences, about 30% of them seen only once. The germline V gene encodes CDR1 LNHDA and CDR2 SQIVND (reference sequence). V was cut by 3 bases and J by 1 base, with 16 bases left in between. This CDR3 contains 17 residues. The chain uses TRBV19 and TRBJ2-1; D remains ambiguous. Source: cultured PBMCs, taken from culture after CMV antigen stimulation. The origin of this receptor is a human donor in good health (CMV status not recorded). Some clones in this sample may be carry-over from other donors' samples. DNA for the CDR3: TGTGCCAGTAGTATGAAGTGGCTCCGAAATTCCTACAATGAGCAGTTCTTC. Translation: CASSMKWLRNSYNEQFF.